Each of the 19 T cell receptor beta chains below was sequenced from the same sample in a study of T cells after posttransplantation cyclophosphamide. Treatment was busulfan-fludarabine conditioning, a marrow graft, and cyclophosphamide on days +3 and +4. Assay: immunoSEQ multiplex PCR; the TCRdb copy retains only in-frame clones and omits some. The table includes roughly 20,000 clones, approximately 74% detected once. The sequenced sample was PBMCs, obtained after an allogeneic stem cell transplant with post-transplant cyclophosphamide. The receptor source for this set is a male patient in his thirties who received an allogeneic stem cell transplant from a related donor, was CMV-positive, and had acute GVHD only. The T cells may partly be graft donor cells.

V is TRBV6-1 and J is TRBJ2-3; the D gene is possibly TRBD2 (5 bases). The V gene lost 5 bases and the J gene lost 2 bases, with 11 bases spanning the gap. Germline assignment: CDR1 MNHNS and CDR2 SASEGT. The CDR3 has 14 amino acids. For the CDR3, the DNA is TGTGCCAGCAGTCGGGGTTCCCCCACAGATACGCAGTATTTT. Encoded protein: CASSRGSPTDTQYF.

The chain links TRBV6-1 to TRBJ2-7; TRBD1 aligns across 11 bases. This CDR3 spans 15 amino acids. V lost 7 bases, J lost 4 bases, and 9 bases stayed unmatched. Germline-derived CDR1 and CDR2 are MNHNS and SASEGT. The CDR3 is CASKGQGAPGYEQYF. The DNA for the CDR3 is TGTGCCAGCAAAGGACAGGGGGCCCCTGGGTACGAGCAGTACTTC.

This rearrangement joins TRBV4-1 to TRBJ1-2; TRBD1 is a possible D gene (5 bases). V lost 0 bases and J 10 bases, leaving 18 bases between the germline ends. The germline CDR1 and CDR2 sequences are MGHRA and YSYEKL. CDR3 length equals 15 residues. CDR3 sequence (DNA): TGCGCCAGCAGCCAAGATTGGAACACAAGGGGTGACTACACCTTC. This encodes CASSQDWNTRGDYTF.

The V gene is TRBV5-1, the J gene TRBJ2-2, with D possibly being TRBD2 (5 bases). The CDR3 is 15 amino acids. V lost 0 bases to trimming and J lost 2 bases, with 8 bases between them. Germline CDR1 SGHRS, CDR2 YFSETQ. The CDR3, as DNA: TGCGCCAGCAGCTTGGGACGGACTAACACCGGGGAGCTGTTTTTT. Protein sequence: CASSLGRTNTGELFF.

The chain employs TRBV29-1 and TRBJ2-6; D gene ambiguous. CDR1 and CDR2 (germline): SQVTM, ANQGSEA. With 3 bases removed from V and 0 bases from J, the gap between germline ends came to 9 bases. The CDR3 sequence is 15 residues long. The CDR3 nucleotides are TGCAGCGTTGACTTTCATAGCTCTGGGGCCAACGTCCTGACTTTC. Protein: CSVDFHSSGANVLTF. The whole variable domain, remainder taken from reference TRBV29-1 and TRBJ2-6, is SAVISQKPSRDICQRGTSLTIQCQVDSQVTMMFWYRQQPGQSLTLIATANQGSEATYESGFVIDKFPISRPNLTFSTLTVSNMSPEDSSIYLCSVDFHSSGANVLTFGAGSRLTVL.

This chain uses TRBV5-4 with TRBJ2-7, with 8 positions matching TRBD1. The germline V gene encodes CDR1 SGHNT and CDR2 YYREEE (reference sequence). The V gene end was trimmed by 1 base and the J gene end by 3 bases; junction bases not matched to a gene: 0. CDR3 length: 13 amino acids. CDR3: CASSLTGGYEQYF. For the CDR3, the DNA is TGTGCCAGCAGCTTGACAGGGGGCTACGAGCAGTACTTC. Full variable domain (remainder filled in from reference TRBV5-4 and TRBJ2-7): ETGVTQSPTHLIKTRGQQVTLRCSSQSGHNTVSWYQQALGQGPQFIFQYYREEENGRGNFPPRFSGLQFPNYSSELNVNALELDDSALYLCASSLTGGYEQYFGPGTRLTVT.

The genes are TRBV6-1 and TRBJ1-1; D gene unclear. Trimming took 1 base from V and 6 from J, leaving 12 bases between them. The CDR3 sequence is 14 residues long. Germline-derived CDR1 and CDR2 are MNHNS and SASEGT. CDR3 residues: CASSEEQILAEAFF. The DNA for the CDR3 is TGTGCCAGCAGTGAAGAACAGATCCTCGCTGAAGCTTTCTTT.

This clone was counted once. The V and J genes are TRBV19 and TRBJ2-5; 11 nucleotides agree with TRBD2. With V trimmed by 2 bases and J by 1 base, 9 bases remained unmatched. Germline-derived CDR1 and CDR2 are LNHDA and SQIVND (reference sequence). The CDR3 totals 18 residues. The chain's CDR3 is CASSISLAGGTTQETQYF. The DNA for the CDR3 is TGTGCCAGTAGTATATCGCTAGCGGGGGGCACTACCCAAGAGACCCAGTACTTC.

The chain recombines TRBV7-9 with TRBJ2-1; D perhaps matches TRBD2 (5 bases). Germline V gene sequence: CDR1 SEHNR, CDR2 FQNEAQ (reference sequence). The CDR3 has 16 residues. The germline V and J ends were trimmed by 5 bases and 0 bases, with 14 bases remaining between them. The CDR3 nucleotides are TGTGCCAGCAGCGGAATACGTGGGAGCTCCTACAATGAGCAGTTCTTC. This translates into CASSGIRGSSYNEQFF.

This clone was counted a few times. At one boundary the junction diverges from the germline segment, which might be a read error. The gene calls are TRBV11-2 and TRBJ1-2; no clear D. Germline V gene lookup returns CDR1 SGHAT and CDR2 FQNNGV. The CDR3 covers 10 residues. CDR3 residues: CASSLGGEAF. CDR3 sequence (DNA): TGTGCCAGCAGCTTAGGAGGCGAAGCCTTC. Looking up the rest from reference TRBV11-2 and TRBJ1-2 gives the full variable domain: EAGVAQSPRYKIIEKRQSVAFWCNPISGHATLYWYQQILGQGPKLLIQFQNNGVVDDSQLPKDRFSAERLKGVDSTLKIQPAKLEDSAVYLCASSLGGEAFGSGTRLTVV.

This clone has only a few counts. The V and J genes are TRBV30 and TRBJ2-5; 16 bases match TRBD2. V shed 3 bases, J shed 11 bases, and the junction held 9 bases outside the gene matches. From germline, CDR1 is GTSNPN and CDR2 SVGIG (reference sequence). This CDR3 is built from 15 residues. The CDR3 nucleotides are TGTGCCTGGAGCTCGGGACTAGCGGGGGGGCTTGCTCAGTACTTC. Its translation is CAWSSGLAGGLAQYF.

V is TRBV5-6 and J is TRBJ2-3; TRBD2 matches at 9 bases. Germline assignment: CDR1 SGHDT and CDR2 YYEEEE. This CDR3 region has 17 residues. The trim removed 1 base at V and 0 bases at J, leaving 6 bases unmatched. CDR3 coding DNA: TGTGCCAGCAGCTTGCGTGGTAGCGGGGGAAGCACAGATACGCAGTATTTT. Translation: CASSLRGSGGSTDTQYF. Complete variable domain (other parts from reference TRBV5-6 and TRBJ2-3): DAGVTQSPTHLIKTRGQQVTLRCSPKSGHDTVSWYQQALGQGPQFIFQYYEEEERQRGNFPDRFSGHQFPNYSSELNVNALLLGDSALYLCASSLRGSGGSTDTQYFGPGTRLTVL.

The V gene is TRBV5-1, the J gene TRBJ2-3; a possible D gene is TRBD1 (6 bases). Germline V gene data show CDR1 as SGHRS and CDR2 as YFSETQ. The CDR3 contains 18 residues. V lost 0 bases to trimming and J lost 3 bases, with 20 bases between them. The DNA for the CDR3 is TGCGCCAGCAGCTTGGTCCCCCTTGACAGGCTTGTGACAGATACGCAGTATTTT. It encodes CASSLVPLDRLVTDTQYF.

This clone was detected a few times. The CDR3 is CASSSSGRGETQYF. Here the CDR3 DNA reads TGTGCCAGCAGCTCCTCGGGTAGGGGAGAGACCCAGTACTTC. This chain uses TRBV7-9 with TRBJ2-5; D possibly corresponds to TRBD1 (5 bases). V lost 4 bases and J lost 4, with 13 bases in between. The CDR3 contains 14 residues. CDR1 SEHNR and CDR2 FQNEAQ come from the germline V gene (reference sequence).

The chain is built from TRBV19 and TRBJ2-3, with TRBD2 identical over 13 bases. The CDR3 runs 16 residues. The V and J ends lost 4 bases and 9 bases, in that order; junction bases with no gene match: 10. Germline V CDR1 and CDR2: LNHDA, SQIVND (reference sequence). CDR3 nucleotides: TGTGCCAGTAGTACGGGACTAGCGGGGACGGGAGACACGCAGTATTTT. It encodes CASSTGLAGTGDTQYF.

This CDR3 is CASSPTGGLRNTIYF. The CDR3 DNA reads as TGTGCCAGCAGCCCGACAGGGGGCCTAAGAAACACCATATATTTT. The chain links TRBV7-9 to TRBJ1-3, with 10 bases that match TRBD1. Looked up from germline, CDR1 is SEHNR and CDR2 is FQNEAQ (reference sequence). J gave up 5 bases and V 5 bases, and 6 bases lay outside the gene matches. The CDR3 spans 15 residues. Full variable domain (rest looked up from reference TRBV7-9 and TRBJ1-3): DTGVSQNPRHKITKRGQNVTFRCDPISEHNRLYWYRQTLGQGPEFLTYFQNEAQLEKSRLLSDRFSAERPKGSFSTLEIQRTEQGDSAMYLCASSPTGGLRNTIYFGEGSWLTVV.

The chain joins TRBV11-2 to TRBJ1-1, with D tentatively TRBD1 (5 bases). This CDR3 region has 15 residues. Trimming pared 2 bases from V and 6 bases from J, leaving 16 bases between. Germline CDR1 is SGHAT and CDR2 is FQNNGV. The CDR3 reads CASSLPDTRSAEAFF. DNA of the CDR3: TGTGCCAGCAGCTTACCGGACACGAGGAGTGCTGAAGCTTTCTTT.

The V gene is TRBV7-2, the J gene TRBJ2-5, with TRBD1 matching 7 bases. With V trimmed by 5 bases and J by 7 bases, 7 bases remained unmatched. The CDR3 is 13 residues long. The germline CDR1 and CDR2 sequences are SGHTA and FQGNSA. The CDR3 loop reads CASSPDRVATQYF. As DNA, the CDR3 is TGTGCCAGCAGCCCTGACAGGGTGGCGACCCAGTACTTC.

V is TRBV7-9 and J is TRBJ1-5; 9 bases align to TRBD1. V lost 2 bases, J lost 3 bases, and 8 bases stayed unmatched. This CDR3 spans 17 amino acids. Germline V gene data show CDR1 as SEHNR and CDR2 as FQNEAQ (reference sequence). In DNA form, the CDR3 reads TGTGCCAGCAGCTTATTTCCGGGACAGGGATCCAATCAGCCCCAGCATTTT. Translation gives CASSLFPGQGSNQPQHF.